These T cell receptor beta chains were read from a single sample in a study of blood T cells in healthy people across ages. TCRdb re-analysed the 5' RACE reads in MiXCR, keeping a single row per CDR3 protein. The sample carries roughly 800,000 distinct CDR3 sequences, roughly 64% recorded once. The specimen was blood. The receptor set was obtained from a young man in good health. Each CDR3 is given with its conserved first and last residue. The order of the fields is D gene, V gene, J gene, clone size, CDR3 DNA, CDR3 protein. A D gene is named only where the DNA matches it firmly. Rows give clone size only sometimes, using once, few, many, or a class for an expanded clone.

>NA|TRBV6-5|TRBJ1-2|NA
TGTGCCAGCAGTCCCCGCGCTCCCGTCTATGTCTACACCTTC
CASSPRAPVYVYTF
>NA|TRBV6-2/TRBV6-3|TRBJ2-1|NA
TGTGCCAGCAGCCTATCCAACTCCTACAATGAACAGTTCTTC
CASSLSNSYNEQFF
>TRBD2|TRBV7-9|TRBJ2-7|NA
TGTGCCAGCATGGGACTAGCGGGACGCGAGCAGTACTTC
CASMGLAGREQYF
>NA|TRBV4-3|TRBJ2-3|once
TGCGCCAGCAGCCAAACGACCGCACTAGGGCCAGATACGCAGTATTTT
CASSQTTALGPDTQYF
>TRBD2|TRBV11-2|TRBJ2-7|NA
TGTGCCAGCAGCCAAACTAGCGGGATTTACTACGAGCAGTACTTC
CASSQTSGIYYEQYF
>TRBD1|TRBV29-1|TRBJ1-2|NA
TGCAGCTCGGGACAGGGAACTGGGGGCTACACCTTC
CSSGQGTGGYTF
>TRBD1|TRBV10-3|TRBJ1-1|few
TGTGCCATCAGACCGGACAGGGGAGAGAGCACTGAAGCTTTCTTT
CAIRPDRGESTEAFF
>NA|TRBV18|TRBJ2-3|NA
TGTGCCAGCTCATCCACTACCAGGGGCGGCACAGATACGCAGTATTTT
CASSSTTRGGTDTQYF
>NA|TRBV7-2|TRBJ2-6|NA
TGTGCCGGCAATCCTACCAGGATTCCCCTTGGGGCCAACGTCCTGACTTTC
CAGNPTRIPLGANVLTF
>NA|TRBV9|TRBJ2-1|NA
TGTGCCAGCAGCGTAGACGGAATCTACAATGAGCAGTTCTTC
CASSVDGIYNEQFF
>TRBD2|TRBV20-1|TRBJ2-5|NA
TGCAGTGCGGGGGGGACGGGACGAGAGACCCAGTACTTC
CSAGGTGRETQYF
>TRBD2|TRBV2|TRBJ2-1|NA
TGTGCCAGCAGCACTAGCGGGAGAACCCCCAATGAGCGGTTCTTC
CASSTSGRTPNERFF
>NA|TRBV7-2|TRBJ2-3|few
TGTGCCAGCAGCTTAGTGATGGACCGCAACACAGATACGCAGTATTTT
CASSLVMDRNTDTQYF
>TRBD1|TRBV24-1|TRBJ2-7|NA
TGTGCCACCAGTGAGGGGACAGGGGGCGACGAGCAGTACTTC
CATSEGTGGDEQYF
>NA|TRBV6-5|TRBJ1-2|few
TGTGCCAGCAGTTATTCGGAGAACTATGGCTACACCTTC
CASSYSENYGYTF
>NA|TRBV20-1|TRBJ2-5|few
TGCAGTGCTCGGCTAGGGGTGTTGGAGACCCAGTACTTC
CSARLGVLETQYF
>NA|TRBV5-4|TRBJ2-3|NA
TGTGCCAGCAGCTCTGTAGGGGACAGCACAGATACGCAGTATTTT
CASSSVGDSTDTQYF
>NA|TRBV4-2|TRBJ2-1|NA
TGTGCCAGCAGCCAAGTTTTTCTCACCCCTTACAATGAGCAGTTCTTC
CASSQVFLTPYNEQFF
>TRBD2|TRBV20-1|TRBJ2-7|few
TGCAGTGCTAGTGCGGGACTAGCAACCGACGAGCAGTACTTC
CSASAGLATDEQYF
>TRBD2|TRBV20-1|TRBJ2-1|NA
TGCAGTGCTACAATGACTAGCGGGAACGGTCCGTTCTTC
CSATMTSGNGPFF
>NA|TRBV6-5|TRBJ2-7|NA
TGTGCCAGCAGGCCCACAGGGTTCGGCTACGAGCAGTACTTC
CASRPTGFGYEQYF
>NA|TRBV27|TRBJ2-2|NA
TGTGCCAGCAGTGCCTATACGGGAGTGCCCGGGGAGCTGTTTTTT
CASSAYTGVPGELFF
>NA|TRBV20-1|TRBJ2-2|NA
TGCAGTGCCTTTGACGACTCCACATTCGGGGAGCTGTTTTTT
CSAFDDSTFGELFF
>NA|TRBV9|TRBJ2-1|NA
TGTGCCAGCAGCGTCAGGACCTCTGATCTTTACAATGAGCAGTTCTTC
CASSVRTSDLYNEQFF
>TRBD2|TRBV4-3|TRBJ2-7|few
TGCGCCAGCAGCCAACACCGCGGGACTAGTGCCTACGAGCAGTACTTC
CASSQHRGTSAYEQYF
>NA|TRBV12-3/TRBV12-4|TRBJ2-7|NA
TGTGCCAGCAGTTTATGGGCTTCCGACGAGCAGTACTTC
CASSLWASDEQYF
>NA|TRBV4-3|TRBJ2-7|NA
TGCGCCAGCAGCCAAGATTTGACTGGGGGGTGGGACGAGCAGTACTTC
CASSQDLTGGWDEQYF
>TRBD2|TRBV7-9|TRBJ2-1|NA
TGTGCCAGCAGCGTAGGTACTAGCGGAGAGGGGAATGAGCAGTTCTTC
CASSVGTSGEGNEQFF
>NA|TRBV29-1|TRBJ2-3|few
TGCAGCGTACCCGACAGCCCTAGCACAGATACGCAGTATTTT
CSVPDSPSTDTQYF
>NA|TRBV27|TRBJ1-1|NA
TGTGCCAGCAGTTTATCGCGTCTAAGTGAAGCTTTCTTT
CASSLSRLSEAFF
>NA|TRBV19|TRBJ2-7|few
TGTGCCAGTAGTGGGGGTGACGGGGGTCTCTACGAGCAGTACTTC
CASSGGDGGLYEQYF
>TRBD2|TRBV7-2|TRBJ2-1|few
TGTGCCAGCGGCCTAGCGGGAGGACCTTTTACCTACAATGAGCAGTTCTTC
CASGLAGGPFTYNEQFF
>NA|TRBV25-1|TRBJ2-7|NA
TGTGCCAGAACGGTCGAGCAGTACTTC
CARTVEQYF
>NA|TRBV6-5|TRBJ2-7|few
TGTGCCAGCAGTTCGGGCGACGGGTACGAGCAGTACTTC
CASSSGDGYEQYF
>NA|TRBV7-2|TRBJ2-5|few
TGTGCCAGCAGCCGTCACCCGGAGAAAACGACCCAGTACTTC
CASSRHPEKTTQYF
>NA|TRBV20-1|TRBJ2-7|NA
TGCAGTGCTAGAGATAATTTACGCGGCAGTTCCTACGAGCAGTACTTC
CSARDNLRGSSYEQYF
>TRBD1|TRBV29-1|TRBJ2-7|NA
TGCAGCGGAGGCCGGGACAGGGGCTACGAGCAGTACTTC
CSGGRDRGYEQYF
>NA|TRBV6-1|TRBJ2-5|NA
TGTGCCAGCATAAAACTGACCCTCAGGGGAGAGACCCAGTACTTC
CASIKLTLRGETQYF
>TRBD1|TRBV4-3|TRBJ1-6|NA
TGCGCCAGCAGCCCAGACAGGGTCATCGGTTCACCCCTCCACTTT
CASSPDRVIGSPLHF
>NA|TRBV9|TRBJ1-2|NA
TGTGCCAGGAGCCGACATGGCTACACCTTC
CARSRHGYTF
>TRBD2|TRBV20-1|TRBJ2-1|NA
TGCAGTGCTAGAGACCAGCGGGGGGGCTACAATGAGCAGTTCTTC
CSARDQRGGYNEQFF
>TRBD1|TRBV20-1|TRBJ2-3|NA
TGCAGCGCCGGACAGGGAAGGGGGGATACGCAGTATTTT
CSAGQGRGDTQYF
>TRBD1|TRBV29-1|TRBJ2-3|few
TGCAGCGTTGCGGCCAGGGGGTTCACAGATACGCAGTATTTT
CSVAARGFTDTQYF
>NA|TRBV27|TRBJ2-7|NA
TGTGCCAGCAGTTTACAGCCCATATTGCCCTACGAGCAGTACTTC
CASSLQPILPYEQYF
>NA|TRBV7-9|TRBJ2-3|NA
TGTGCCAGCGAAGGGGGGGTCACAGATACGCAGTATTTT
CASEGGVTDTQYF
>NA|TRBV7-2|TRBJ1-3|NA
TGTGCCAGCAGCTGGCCGGGCGACATCTCTGGAAACACCATATATTTT
CASSWPGDISGNTIYF
>TRBD1|TRBV29-1|TRBJ2-7|few
TGCAGCGTTGGAGGGTTTGCGGGACAGGGGCTCTACGAGCAGTACTTC
CSVGGFAGQGLYEQYF
>NA|TRBV29-1|TRBJ1-5|NA
TGCAGCGCCAAAGACGGGAATCAGCCCCAGCATTTT
CSAKDGNQPQHF
>NA|TRBV29-1|TRBJ2-1|few
TGCAGCGGTGGTGGCAGTGGAGGCCAGTTCTTC
CSGGGSGGQFF
>TRBD1|TRBV11-2|TRBJ2-1|NA
TGTGCCAGCAGCGCTGGACAGGCCTACAATGAGCAGTTCTTC
CASSAGQAYNEQFF
>NA|TRBV3-1|TRBJ2-5|NA
TGTGCCAGCAGCCCACGCTCAGACAGGCTATGGACGGAGACCCAGTACTTC
CASSPRSDRLWTETQYF
>TRBD1|TRBV5-1|TRBJ2-1|few
TGCGCCAGCAGCTTGGGACAGGGGAGCTCCTACAATGAGCAGTTCTTC
CASSLGQGSSYNEQFF
>TRBD1|TRBV29-1|TRBJ1-5|few
TGCAGCGTGGCGACAGGGTGGAATCAGCCCCAGCATTTT
CSVATGWNQPQHF